This TCR beta chain was recorded in a study of blood T cell repertoires in COVID-19. The wider study: COVID-19 samples from acute and convalescent phases originated in the United States, Italy and Spain. From T cells, B-cell-depleted T cells, or PBMCs came the material, which was cDNA or gDNA.

Seattle enrolled patients during active infection and tracked them longitudinally. Source study methods: For nucleated cells, counts were estimated from reference gene primer amplification. Clones were sequenced by immunoSEQ multiplex PCR, and TCRdb holds only the in-frame ones, with some missing. For V, J and clone size, that table is used; D and trimming come from the DNA. The sample holds 250,000 to 300,000 clones; around 89% are singletons and the top ten take about 6%. After removal of 0 bases from V and 2 bases from J, the junction contained 7 bases not matched to a gene. CDR1 and CDR2 from the germline V gene are SGDLS and YYNGEE. The CDR3 contains 16 residues.

The genes are TRBV9 and TRBJ1-1, with 7 nucleotides matching TRBD1. The receptor was derived from a woman between 45 and 65 years old with COVID-19, enrolled during active disease. Sequenced input: peripheral blood. The CDR3 spells CASSVAGQVGNTEAFF. The CDR3 DNA reads TGTGCCAGCAGCGTAGCAGGACAGGTGGGAAACACTGAAGCTTTCTTT.